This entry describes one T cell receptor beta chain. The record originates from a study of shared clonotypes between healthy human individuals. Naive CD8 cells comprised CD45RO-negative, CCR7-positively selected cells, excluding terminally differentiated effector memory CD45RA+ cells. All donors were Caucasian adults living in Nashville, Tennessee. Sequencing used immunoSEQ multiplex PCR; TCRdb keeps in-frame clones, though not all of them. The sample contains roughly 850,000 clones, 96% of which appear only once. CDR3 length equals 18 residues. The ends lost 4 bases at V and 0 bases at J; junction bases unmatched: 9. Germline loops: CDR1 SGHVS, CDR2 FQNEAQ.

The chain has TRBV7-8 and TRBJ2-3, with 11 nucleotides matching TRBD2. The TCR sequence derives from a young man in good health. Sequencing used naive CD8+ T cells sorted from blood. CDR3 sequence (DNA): TGTGCCAGCAGCTCACCGGGACTAGCGGCTTCTAGCACAGATACGCAGTATTTT. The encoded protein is CASSSPGLAASSTDTQYF. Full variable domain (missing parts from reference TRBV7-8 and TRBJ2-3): GAGVSQSPRYKVAKRGQDVALRCDPISGHVSLFWYQQALGQGPEFLTYFQNEAQLDKSGLPSDRFFAERPEGSVSTLKIQRTQQEDSAVYLCASSSPGLAASSTDTQYFGPGTRLTVL.